The sequence of this TCR beta chain was determined in a study of shared clonotypes between healthy human individuals (dated by TCRdb to 2019 to 2021). Regarding the complete study: A few men and two women, aged 18 to 49 years, made up the cohort. For each donor, CD4 naive and CD4 memory were each given three plates, CD8 naive was given two plates, and CD8 memory was given one plate. Libraries were prepared and TCR repertoires were sequenced by different laboratories using diverse techniques, in order to increase sequencing depth and limit assay-specific biases. To estimate repertoire size and how much clonotypes are shared between individuals, the study performed deep sequencing of blood TCR repertoires from roughly five healthy adults. Per donor, leukapheresis produced somewhere between about 0.94 and 9.5 billion PBMCs.

The donors were healthy, HIV-negative adults who had no recently reported acute infections or vaccinations. Every donor was a Caucasian adult living in Nashville, Tennessee, USA. CD4+ T cells were enriched through magnetic negative selection, after which naive cells were positively selected on CD45RA and the remaining negative fraction served as the memory subset. After blood collection by leukapheresis, PBMCs were isolated using Ficoll-Histopaque density gradient centrifugation and then cryopreserved in the vapor phase of liquid nitrogen. Analytical flow cytometry was used to check the purity and quantity of every magnetically sorted T cell population. Each sorted fraction had its genomic DNA isolated and then quantified by UV absorbance on a Nanodrop 2000c. On this clone itself: Its antigen specificity is not known. Qualities for individual bases were not recorded, and no much larger clone is one base off.

What the research found in general, with its limitations: Higher generation probabilities were observed for clonotypes shared by all four sorted-subset donors than for non-shared clonotypes. The small number of donors limited the genetic and exposure-history diversity represented. Estimated clonotype richness was generally larger for naive than for memory subsets. Sampling was restricted to blood, and TCR repertoires in tissue are likely to differ from TCR repertoires in blood. Based on pairwise subsampling, the degree of clonotype sharing among donors was expected to be affected by sequencing depth. Even with the large sequencing depth, rarefaction of the sorted-subset datasets indicated that sequencing was incomplete. About 5% of naive CD4, 3.5% of naive CD8, approximately 2% of memory CD4, and 0.4% of memory CD8 clonotypes were shared across a few donors.

Using the deep immunoSEQ assay, multiplex PCR amplified TCR CDR3 regions from genomic DNA. Extracted genomic DNA from each cell subset was spread evenly across all wells of several immunoSEQ 96-well plates, with each plate serving as a replicate. For sorted subsets, around 200 ng genomic DNA, equal to about 30,000 T cell genomes, was loaded into each replicate PCR. Purified libraries were measured with a Qubit 3.0 fluorometer, size-checked on a Bioanalyzer 2100, and measured again with the KAPA Library Quantification kit. Every immunoSEQ 96-well plate was sequenced on a separate single-read 150-cycle Illumina NextSeq 550 flow cell. Per the original workflow: Because the immunoSEQ output included only junctional sequences and no quality scores, the filtering could not be the same as the filtering used for full-length reads. Sequences were annotated with PyIR, a Python wrapper for IgBLAST v1.9, and V/J genes and CDR3 were assigned using IMGT germline references. Reads were removed for weak V/J assignments (E-value above 1e-6), missing CDR3, stop codons, out-of-frame junctions, or ambiguous translated residues. V3J clonotypes were defined as sequences sharing an identical inferred V gene, J gene, and CDR3 amino acid sequence. Percentage overlap between repertoires was computed as shared unique clonotypes divided by the size of the smaller repertoire. Three approaches were used to assess repertoire richness: RTK rarefaction, the Chao1 estimator, and Recon v2.1 estimates of unobserved clonotypes. For all TCRbeta clonotypes obtained by the gDNA method from several donors, generation probabilities were computed with OLGA. As stored in TCRdb, this immuneACCESS dataset retains in-frame rearrangements with V and J assigned. A fraction of the clones does not appear; measured against another copy, unresolved V genes explain less than half of the discrepancy, and the remainder lacks a known reason. The V and J calls and clone size come from that table; D and trimming were worked out from the DNA. The sample has over 2 million clones on record, roughly 95% of them singletons. Jointly, the top ten make up roughly 0.13% of the sample.

The TCR originated in a man aged 18 to 30 in good health. The sample taken for sequencing was naive CD4+ T cells sorted from blood. The sample's cell subset or site label is to be understood as: CD45RA+ positively selected.

The CDR3 region has the sequence CASKGDKSYEQYF. DNA sequence: TGTGCCAGCAAGGGGGACAAGTCCTACGAGCAGTACTTC. The chain is made from TRBV2 and TRBJ2-7; TRBD1 might be the D gene, on 6 matching bases. Including the terminal cysteine and phenylalanine, the CDR3 comprises 13 residues. This entry keeps only the CDR3 DNA: 39 bases, framed from base 1. V gives up 7 bases and J gives up 1 base, and the segment between their germline ends measures 11 bases. The germline V gene encodes CDR1 SNHLY and CDR2 FYNNEI.